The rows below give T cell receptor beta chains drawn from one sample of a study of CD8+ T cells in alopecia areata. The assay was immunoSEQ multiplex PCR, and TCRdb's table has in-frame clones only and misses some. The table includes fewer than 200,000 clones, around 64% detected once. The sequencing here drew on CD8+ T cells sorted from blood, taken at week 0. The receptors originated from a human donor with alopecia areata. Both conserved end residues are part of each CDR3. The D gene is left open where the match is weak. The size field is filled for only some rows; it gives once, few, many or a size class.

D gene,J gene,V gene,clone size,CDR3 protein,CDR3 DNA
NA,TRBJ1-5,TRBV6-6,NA,CASSRQTDSNQPQHF,TGTGCCAGCAGTCGTCAGACCGATAGCAATCAGCCCCAGCATTTT
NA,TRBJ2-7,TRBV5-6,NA,CASSHLRQGLYEQYF,TGTGCCAGCAGCCACCTACGGCAGGGCCTTTACGAGCAGTACTTC
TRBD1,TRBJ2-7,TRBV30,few,CAWGTGDSYEQYF,TGTGCCTGGGGGACAGGTGACTCCTACGAGCAGTACTTC
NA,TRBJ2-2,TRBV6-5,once,CASSRTGELFF,TGTGCCAGCAGCCGTACCGGGGAGCTGTTTTTT
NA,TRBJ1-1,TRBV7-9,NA,CASSSDSNTEAFF,TGTGCCAGCAGCTCGGACAGTAACACTGAAGCTTTCTTT
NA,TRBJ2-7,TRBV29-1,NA,CSVEGGRSYEQYF,TGCAGCGTTGAAGGAGGTAGATCCTACGAGCAGTACTTC
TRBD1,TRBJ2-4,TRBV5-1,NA,CASSGVSGGAGVAKNIQYF,TGCGCCAGCAGCGGGGTTTCAGGGGGCGCCGGGGTAGCCAAAAACATTCAGTACTTC
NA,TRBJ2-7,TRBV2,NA,CASSPPSGREEQYF,TGTGCCAGCAGTCCCCCTTCGGGGAGAGAAGAGCAGTACTTC
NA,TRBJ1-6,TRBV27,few,CASSYGSTNSPLHF,TGTGCCAGCAGTTATGGGTCAACCAATTCACCCCTCCACTTT
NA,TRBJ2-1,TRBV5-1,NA,CASKHSYNEQFF,TGCGCCAGCAAACACAGCTACAATGAGCAGTTCTTC
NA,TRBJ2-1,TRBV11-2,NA,CASSSKAPGNEQFF,TGTGCCAGCAGCTCCAAGGCCCCCGGGAATGAGCAGTTCTTC
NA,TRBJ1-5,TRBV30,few,CAWSVQGNQPQHF,TGTGCCTGGAGTGTACAAGGTAATCAGCCCCAGCATTTT
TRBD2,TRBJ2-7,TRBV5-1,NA,CASSLGSGGGYEQYF,TGCGCCAGCAGCTTGGGATCGGGGGGAGGCTACGAGCAGTACTTC
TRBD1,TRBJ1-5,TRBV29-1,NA,CSVITGEGDQPQHF,TGCAGCGTTATAACAGGGGAAGGCGATCAGCCCCAGCATTTT
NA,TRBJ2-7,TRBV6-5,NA,CASSYGPGASYEQYF,TGTGCCAGCAGTTACGGGCCCGGGGCATCCTACGAGCAGTACTTC
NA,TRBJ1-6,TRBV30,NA,CAWSVGGLHSPLHF,TGTGCCTGGAGTGTGGGGGGGCTCCATTCACCCCTCCACTTT
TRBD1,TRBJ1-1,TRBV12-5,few,CASGPGQGTEAFF,TGTGCTAGTGGTCCTGGACAGGGCACTGAAGCTTTCTTT
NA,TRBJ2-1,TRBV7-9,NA,CASSHDLNEQFF,TGTGCCAGCAGCCACGACCTCAATGAGCAGTTCTTC
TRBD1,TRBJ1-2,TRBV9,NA,CASSVEAGGYGYTF,TGTGCCAGCAGCGTAGAGGCAGGGGGCTATGGCTACACCTTC
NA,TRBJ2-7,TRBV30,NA,CASTGPFYEQYF,TGTGCCTCCACGGGACCCTTTTACGAGCAGTACTTC
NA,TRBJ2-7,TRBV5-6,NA,CASSPGSHYEQYF,TGTGCCAGCAGCCCGGGAAGCCACTACGAGCAGTACTTC
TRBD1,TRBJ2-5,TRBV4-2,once,CASSQTTGRETQYF,TGTGCCAGCAGCCAAACGACAGGGCGGGAGACCCAGTACTTC
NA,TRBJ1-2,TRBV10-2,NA,CASTGENGGYTF,TGCGCCAGCACAGGGGAGAATGGAGGCTACACCTTC
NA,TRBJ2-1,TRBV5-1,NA,CASSSLSGAFHNEQFF,TGCGCCAGCAGCTCGCTGTCGGGGGCCTTCCACAATGAGCAGTTCTTC
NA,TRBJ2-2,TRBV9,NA,CASSPRNWGADGELFF,TGTGCCAGCAGCCCCCGCAACTGGGGCGCGGACGGGGAGCTGTTTTTT
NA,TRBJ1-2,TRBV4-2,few,CASSQPTGYGPYGYTF,TGTGCCAGCAGCCAACCCACAGGGTACGGACCATATGGCTACACCTTC
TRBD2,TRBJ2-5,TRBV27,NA,CASSPRWEGETQYF,TGTGCCAGCAGTCCCCGGTGGGAGGGGGAGACCCAGTACTTC
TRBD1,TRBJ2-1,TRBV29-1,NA,CSGKGAGEQFF,TGCAGCGGGAAGGGGGCAGGGGAGCAGTTCTTC
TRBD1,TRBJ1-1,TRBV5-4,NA,CASSLGQGRMNTEAFF,TGTGCCAGCAGCTTAGGACAGGGTCGGATGAACACTGAAGCTTTCTTT
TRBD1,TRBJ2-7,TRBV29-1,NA,CSVGKDRAHEQYF,TGCAGCGTTGGAAAGGACAGGGCCCACGAGCAGTACTTC
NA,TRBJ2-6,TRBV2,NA,CASSLGKTGANVLTF,TGTGCCAGCAGTCTAGGAAAAACTGGGGCCAACGTCCTGACTTTC
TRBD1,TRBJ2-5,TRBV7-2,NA,CASSLADRVQETQYF,TGTGCCAGCAGCTTAGCCGACAGGGTTCAAGAGACCCAGTACTTC
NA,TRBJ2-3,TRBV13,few,CASSLRLVTDTQYF,TGTGCCAGCAGCTTAAGGCTAGTCACAGATACGCAGTATTTT
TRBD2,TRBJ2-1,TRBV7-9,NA,CASRPTGGVYNEQFF,TGTGCCAGCAGACCAACGGGGGGAGTATACAATGAGCAGTTCTTC
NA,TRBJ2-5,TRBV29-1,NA,CSVEDRGRKETQYF,TGCAGCGTTGAAGATCGAGGTCGTAAGGAGACCCAGTACTTC
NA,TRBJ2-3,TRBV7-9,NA,CASSPVADTQYF,TGTGCCAGCAGCCCGGTTGCAGATACGCAGTATTTT
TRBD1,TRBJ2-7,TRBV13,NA,CASSGQGYEQYF,TGTGCCAGCAGCGGACAGGGCTACGAGCAGTACTTC
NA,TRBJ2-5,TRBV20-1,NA,CSARIGETQYF,TGCAGTGCTAGGATTGGGGAGACCCAGTACTTC
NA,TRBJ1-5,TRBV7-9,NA,CASSLESKAQPQHF,TGTGCCAGCAGCTTAGAGAGTAAGGCGCAGCCCCAGCATTTT
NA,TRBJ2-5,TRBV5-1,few,CASSPTGRRVGETQYF,TGCGCCAGCAGCCCCACCGGGCGAAGAGTCGGAGAGACCCAGTACTTC
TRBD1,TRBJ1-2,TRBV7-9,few,CASSFGQGAVHWFGYTF,TGTGCCAGCAGCTTCGGACAGGGGGCTGTGCACTGGTTTGGCTACACCTTC
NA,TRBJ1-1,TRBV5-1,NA,CASSLSSDDEAFF,TGCGCCAGCAGCTTGTCGTCAGACGATGAAGCTTTCTTT
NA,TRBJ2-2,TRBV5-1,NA,CASNGGRTGELFF,TGCGCCAGCAACGGGGGACGCACCGGGGAGCTGTTTTTT
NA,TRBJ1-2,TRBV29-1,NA,CSVIKTGSYGYTF,TGCAGCGTTATAAAAACAGGGTCCTATGGCTACACCTTC
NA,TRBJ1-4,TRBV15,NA,CATSRDGTENEKLFF,TGTGCCACCAGCAGAGATGGAACAGAAAATGAAAAACTGTTTTTT
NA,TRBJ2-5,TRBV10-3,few,CAISEGGLADFQETQYF,TGTGCCATCAGTGAGGGGGGCCTAGCGGACTTCCAAGAGACCCAGTACTTC